The next 24 T cell receptor beta chains were all read from a single sample in a study of blood T cells in healthy people across ages. Together with a sample-barcoded 5' primer, a J-beta primer mix was included in a second PCR lasting roughly 7 to 11 cycles. From the 5' RACE reads, TCRdb called clonotypes with MiXCR, one entry per CDR3 protein. The sample contains some 920,000 distinct CDR3 sequences, roughly 50% of which appear only once. The specimen sequenced was blood. The receptor source for this set is a woman aged 55-70 years in good health.

The chain links TRBV25-1 to TRBJ2-3; D is uncertain. CDR3 length: 14 amino acids. The V end was cut by 6 bases, the J end by 0 bases, with 10 bases between. Germline V lookup: CDR1 MGHDK, CDR2 SYGVNS. The CDR3 is CASSTTTSTDTQYF. CDR3 in DNA: TGTGCCAGCAGCACGACCACTAGCACAGATACGCAGTATTTT. Variable domain in full (rest from reference TRBV25-1 and TRBJ2-3): EADIYQTPRYLVIGTGKKITLECSQTMGHDKMYWYQQDPGMELHLIHYSYGVNSTEKGDLSSESTVSRIRTEHFPLTLESARPSHTSQYLCASSTTTSTDTQYFGPGTRLTVL.

V gene TRBV15 combines with J gene TRBJ2-7; 7 bases align to TRBD2. J gave up 3 bases and V 4 bases, and 6 bases lay outside the gene matches. CDR1 and CDR2 from the germline V gene are LNHNV and YYDKDF (reference sequence). The length of the CDR3 is 14 residues. CDR3 sequence (DNA): TGTGCCACCAGCACGCGAGCGGGGTTCTACGAGCAGTACTTC. Its protein is CATSTRAGFYEQYF.

This clonotype appeared a few times. This may be a read error, as it is one base from a much larger clone. This chain joins TRBV29-1 and TRBJ2-3; 7 bases map to TRBD2. The V and J ends lost 6 bases and 3 bases, in that order; junction bases with no gene match: 12. The CDR3 totals 15 residues. Germline CDR1 SQVTM, CDR2 ANQGSEA. The CDR3 protein is CSVQRDARGTDTQYF. The CDR3 region has the DNA TGCAGCGTCCAGCGGGATGCAAGGGGTACAGATACGCAGTATTTT.

The chain couples TRBV27 to TRBJ2-5; 8 bases match TRBD1. The better agreement between TRBJ2-7 and the DNA end casts doubt on the J call. CDR3 length: 14 amino acids. Germline V gene lookup returns CDR1 MNHEY and CDR2 SMNVEV (reference sequence). The DNA for the CDR3 is TGTGCCAGCAGTCCCCCGGACAGGGACCACGAGCAGTACTTC. Encoded protein: CASSPPDRDHEQYF.

The chain links TRBV24-1 to TRBJ1-5; no firm D call. Trimming shortened V by 2 bases and J by 5 bases, and 6 bases separated the two germline ends. Germline CDR1 and CDR2: KGHDR and SFDVKD. The length of the CDR3 is 13 residues. This CDR3 reads CATSDYSHQPQHF. The DNA for the CDR3 is TGTGCCACCAGTGATTATTCCCATCAGCCCCAGCATTTT.

This chain connects TRBV30 to TRBJ1-1; TRBD1 is a possible D gene (6 bases). Deletions cut 3 bases from V and 1 base from J, with 9 bases between. The germline V gene has CDR1 GTSNPN and CDR2 SVGIG (reference sequence). CDR3 length equals 13 residues. The CDR3 DNA reads as TGTGCCTGGAGGGGACACTCGAACACTGAAGCTTTCTTT. Residues: CAWRGHSNTEAFF.

There are a few counts of this clonotype. This chain uses TRBV25-1 with TRBJ2-3, with a weak D call TRBD2 (5 bases). Germline V gives CDR1 MGHDK, CDR2 SYGVNS. With 4 bases removed from V and 1 base from J, the gap between germline ends came to 9 bases. The CDR3 is 14 residues long. This CDR3 is CASSAGFRTDTQYF. In DNA form, the CDR3 reads TGTGCCAGCAGTGCGGGATTTCGCACAGATACGCAGTATTTT. The variable domain in full, completed from reference TRBV25-1 and TRBJ2-3, reads EADIYQTPRYLVIGTGKKITLECSQTMGHDKMYWYQQDPGMELHLIHYSYGVNSTEKGDLSSESTVSRIRTEHFPLTLESARPSHTSQYLCASSAGFRTDTQYFGPGTRLTVL.

About this clonotype: The junction departs from the called germline gene at one end, perhaps through a read error. This chain connects TRBV5-1 to TRBJ2-1, with a weak D call TRBD2 (5 bases). The CDR3 is 16 residues long. Germline CDR1 and CDR2: SGHRS and YFSETQ. CDR3 amino acids: CASGLTPGSDLNEQFF. As DNA, the CDR3 is TGCGCCAGCGGCTTAACCCCTGGGAGCGACCTCAATGAGCAGTTCTTC. Supplemented by reference TRBV5-1 and TRBJ2-1, the full variable domain reads KAGVTQTPRYLIKTRGQQVTLSCSPISGHRSVSWYQQTPGQGLQFLFEYFSETQRNKGNFPGRFSGRQFSNSRSEMNVSTLELGDSALYLCASGLTPGSDLNEQFFGPGTRLTVL.

Of note for this clonotype: One base away lies a much larger clone, so this may be a sequencing read error. The chain is built from TRBV20-1 and TRBJ2-3; 8 bases are shared with TRBD1. CDR3 length: 13 residues. Germline V gene sequence: CDR1 DFQATT, CDR2 SNEGSKA (reference sequence). CDR3 coding DNA: TGCAGTGCACGGGACAGGAGCACAGATATGCAGTATTTT. Its translation is CSARDRSTDMQYF.

The CDR3, as DNA: TGCGCCAGCAGCCAACCGACTAGCGGGAGAATTGACGAGCAGTACTTC. It translates to CASSQPTSGRIDEQYF. This sequence joins TRBV4-1 and TRBJ2-7, with 12 bases matching TRBD2. With 2 bases clipped from V and 5 bases from J, the junction kept 7 bases outside the gene matches. The CDR3 runs 16 residues. The V gene's germline CDR1 is MGHRA and CDR2 YSYEKL.

The chain employs TRBV21-1 and TRBJ2-7; TRBD2 is the table's D call, not checked against the DNA. TRBV21-1 is termed a pseudogene. The CDR3 has 17 amino acids. DNA for the CDR3: TGTGCCAGCAGCAAAAGGGGACTAGCGGGGGGGAACTACGAGCAGTACTTC. Its protein is CASSKRGLAGGNYEQYF.

This clonotype was seen a single time. An end of the junction differs from the germline gene, which may be a read error. The chain links TRBV29-1 to TRBJ2-3, with 16 bases that match TRBD2. The CDR3 is 16 residues long. Germline loops: CDR1 SQVTM, CDR2 ANQGSEA. The CDR3 reads CSVEGGLAGGTDAQYF. Written as DNA, the CDR3 is TGCAGCGTTGAGGGGGGACTAGCGGGAGGGACAGATGCGCAGTATTTT.

The chain links TRBV7-9 to TRBJ2-1, with 11 nucleotides matching TRBD2. Germline CDR1 SEHNR, CDR2 FQNEAQ (reference sequence). The CDR3 length is 16 residues. The V segment lost 7 bases and the J segment 8 bases; nucleotides outside the gene matches: 13. This CDR3 reads CASTSLAGGLSHEQFF. The CDR3 DNA is TGTGCCAGCACCAGTCTAGCGGGAGGTTTATCCCATGAGCAGTTCTTC.

This chain connects TRBV6-5 to TRBJ1-6; D remains unclear. This CDR3 contains 15 residues. Germline V CDR1 and CDR2: MNHEY, SVGAGI. The V end was cut by 6 bases, the J end by 8 bases, with 17 bases between. CDR3 sequence (DNA): TGTGCCAGCAGCTCCGGATACCAATTTGATTCACCCCTCCACTTT. As protein: CASSSGYQFDSPLHF.

The chain recombines TRBV4-3 with TRBJ2-7; either TRBD1 or TRBD2 may fit D (5 bases each). Germline V gene data show CDR1 as LGHNA and CDR2 as YSLEER. The CDR3 is 16 amino acids. Trimming shortened V by 1 base and J by 2 bases, and 15 bases separated the two germline ends. The CDR3 coding sequence is TGCGCCAGCAGCCAAGTCTCAGGGAGTAAGGCCTACGAGCAGTACTTC. Amino acid sequence: CASSQVSGSKAYEQYF.

V usage is TRBV6-5 and J usage is TRBJ1-2, with 7 bases that match TRBD1. With 3 bases clipped from V and 3 bases from J, the junction kept 7 bases outside the gene matches. Germline CDR1 is MNHEY and CDR2 is SVGAGI. This CDR3 contains 15 residues. The CDR3 sequence: CASSYDGTADYGYTF. The DNA of the CDR3 is TGTGCCAGCAGTTATGATGGGACAGCTGACTATGGCTACACCTTC.

The CDR3 loop is CASSKRNREGDTQYF. As DNA, the CDR3 is TGTGCCAGCAGTAAAAGAAACAGGGAGGGGGATACGCAGTATTTT. The V and J genes are TRBV6-1 and TRBJ2-3; D possibly corresponds to TRBD2 (7 bases). The germline V gene encodes CDR1 MNHNS and CDR2 SASEGT. The V and J ends lost 5 bases and 6 bases respectively, with 18 bases between them. The CDR3 contains 15 residues.

The rearrangement uses TRBV6-5 and TRBJ2-7, with a possible D match to TRBD1 (5 bases). The J call may be faulty, since TRBJ2-4 better matches the DNA end. The germline V gene encodes CDR1 MNHEY and CDR2 SVGAGI. The CDR3 spans 13 residues. This chain's CDR3 is CASSRTPENIQYF. The CDR3 DNA reads TGTGCCAGCAGTCGGACACCTGAAAACATTCAGTACTTC.

This sequence joins TRBV27 and TRBJ2-4; D uncertain. CDR3 length equals 12 residues. The germline V gene encodes CDR1 MNHEY and CDR2 SMNVEV (reference sequence). Between the trimmed V and J ends, which lost 3 bases and 15 bases, there was a span of 15 bases. This chain's CDR3 is CASSFGLREVYF. Written as DNA, the CDR3 is TGTGCCAGCAGTTTCGGTCTCCGCGAGGTGTACTTC.

This rearrangement joins TRBV12-3 or TRBV12-4 to TRBJ2-1, with TRBD1 matching 9 bases. The CDR3 length is 16 residues. V trimming: 5 bases; J trimming: 6 bases; junction bases outside the gene matches: 11. CDR3 coding DNA: TGTGCCAGCAGTGGCGACCGGGACAGGGAGTCCAATGAGCAGTTCTTC. It is translated as CASSGDRDRESNEQFF.

V and J are TRBV29-1 and TRBJ1-5; no definite D call. V lost 7 bases and J 4 bases, leaving 14 bases between the germline ends. This CDR3 has 13 amino acids. Germline lookup yields CDR1 SQVTM and CDR2 ANQGSEA. The CDR3 coding sequence is TGCAGCGCTGGGCGGGGTAGAAATCAGCCCCAGCATTTT. This translates into CSAGRGRNQPQHF.

The V call is TRBV5-1, the J call TRBJ1-2; tentative D call: TRBD1 (6 bases). Trimming took 6 bases from V and 4 from J, leaving 19 bases between them. CDR1 is SGHRS and CDR2 is YFSETQ in the germline V gene. This CDR3 region has 15 residues. CDR3 in DNA: TGCGCCAGCAACCCTGGTGGGACACATATCTATGGCTACACCTTC. Translation gives CASNPGGTHIYGYTF.

About this clonotype: One end of the junction does not line up with germline, which may come from a read error. The chain combines TRBV7-8 with TRBJ1-5, with 9 bases aligning to TRBD1. The CDR3 loop spans 14 amino acids. Germline V lookup: CDR1 SGHVS, CDR2 FQNEAQ. CDR3 residues: CASSGTGKNQPQHF. The CDR3 DNA reads as TGTGCTAGCAGCGGGACAGGGAAAAATCAGCCCCAGCATTTT.

The sample holds a few counts of this clonotype. The chain couples TRBV28 to TRBJ2-5, with 7 bases aligning to TRBD2. Trimming at V came to 6 bases and at J to 5 bases, leaving 12 bases not matched to a gene. The germline CDR1 and CDR2 sequences are MDHEN and SYDVKM. The CDR3 covers 15 residues. The CDR3 region has the DNA TGTGCCAGCAGCTCCCGTCGAGGACTAGTCGAGACCCAGTACTTC. Amino acid sequence: CASSSRRGLVETQYF.